This is a list of T cell receptor beta chains from one sample in a study of T cells in Graves' hyperthyroidism and ophthalmopathy. Via MiXCR, TCRdb re-called the multiplex PCR reads, giving one row per CDR3 protein. The sample comprises hundreds of thousands of distinct CDR3 sequences, just under 20% of which are singletons, and approximately 50% rests with the top ten. Sequencing was done on a sample of blood. The receptors originated from a man aged 35 to 55 with Graves' ophthalmopathy. The CDR3 runs from the conserved cysteine through the conserved F or W. D genes are given only for firm matches. Size is omitted from some rows. Given values are once, few, many or a class for expanded clones.

d_call: TRBD2; j_call: TRBJ2-1; clone_size: few; v_call: TRBV3-1; cdr3_nt: TGTGCCAGCAGCCAAGCGACAGGACTAGCGGCCAACAATGAGCAGTTCTTC; cdr3_aa: CASSQATGLAANNEQFF
d_call: TRBD1; j_call: TRBJ2-1; clone_size: few; v_call: TRBV11-3; cdr3_nt: TGTGCCAGCAGCCCAGGGGGGCCCCGGCGGACAGGGCGCCCGGAGCGTTTGAATGAGCAGTTCTTC; cdr3_aa: CASSPGGPRRTGRPERLNEQFF
d_call: .; j_call: TRBJ1-3; clone_size: .; v_call: TRBV7-3; cdr3_nt: TGTGCCAGCAGCTTAAAGAAGAGACTAAAGAGCTCTGGAAACACCATATATTTT; cdr3_aa: CASSLKKRLKSSGNTIYF
d_call: .; j_call: TRBJ2-5; clone_size: many; v_call: TRBV6-1; cdr3_nt: TGTGCCAGCAGCCAAGGCAGAGAGACCCAGTACTTC; cdr3_aa: CASSQGRETQYF
d_call: TRBD1; j_call: TRBJ1-2; clone_size: few; v_call: TRBV29-1; cdr3_nt: TGCAGCGTTGAAGTTGGGACAGGGGGTGGCAATGGCTACACCTTC; cdr3_aa: CSVEVGTGGGNGYTF
d_call: TRBD1; j_call: TRBJ2-3; clone_size: few; v_call: TRBV6-1; cdr3_nt: TGTGCCAGCAGTGGGACAGGGGGAGGCACAGATACGCAGTATTTT; cdr3_aa: CASSGTGGGTDTQYF
d_call: .; j_call: TRBJ2-5; clone_size: many; v_call: TRBV11-2; cdr3_nt: TGTGCCAGCAGCCAGCGGGTTGGGCGGGACCAAGAGACCCAGTACTTC; cdr3_aa: CASSQRVGRDQETQYF
d_call: .; j_call: TRBJ2-7; clone_size: many; v_call: TRBV7-9; cdr3_nt: TGTGCCAGCAGCTTACAGAACTCCTACGAGCAGTACTTC; cdr3_aa: CASSLQNSYEQYF
d_call: TRBD2; j_call: TRBJ2-3; clone_size: .; v_call: TRBV6-2/TRBV6-3; cdr3_nt: TGTGCCAGCAGTTACCTAGCGGGGTCGTCTAGCACAGATACGCAGTATTTT; cdr3_aa: CASSYLAGSSSTDTQYF
d_call: .; j_call: TRBJ1-1; clone_size: many; v_call: TRBV18; cdr3_nt: TGTGCCAGCTCACCAGGGGGGATGATGAACACTGAAGCTTTCTTT; cdr3_aa: CASSPGGMMNTEAFF
d_call: .; j_call: TRBJ2-7; clone_size: few; v_call: TRBV28; cdr3_nt: TGTGCCAGCAGTTTAGTAAGGGGCCCGGCGACCTACGAGCAGTACTTC; cdr3_aa: CASSLVRGPATYEQYF
d_call: .; j_call: TRBJ2-7; clone_size: few; v_call: TRBV6-2/TRBV6-3; cdr3_nt: TGTGCCAGCAGTGGGGACCAAAGCTCCTACGAGCAGTACTTC; cdr3_aa: CASSGDQSSYEQYF
d_call: .; j_call: TRBJ1-1; clone_size: many; v_call: TRBV7-6; cdr3_nt: TGTGCCAGCAGCTCGACAGACGCCGGCACTGAAGCTTTCTTT; cdr3_aa: CASSSTDAGTEAFF
d_call: .; j_call: TRBJ1-3; clone_size: .; v_call: TRBV28; cdr3_nt: TGTGCCAGCACCCCCACCACAGGCATCTCTGGAAACACCATATATTTT; cdr3_aa: CASTPTTGISGNTIYF
d_call: .; j_call: TRBJ2-3; clone_size: few; v_call: TRBV20-1; cdr3_nt: TGCAGTGGCCCGCGGGCAGATACGCAGTATTTT; cdr3_aa: CSGPRADTQYF
d_call: .; j_call: TRBJ2-3; clone_size: many; v_call: TRBV5-1; cdr3_nt: TGCGCCAGCAGCTTGAAAGATACGCAGTATTTT; cdr3_aa: CASSLKDTQYF
d_call: .; j_call: TRBJ1-5; clone_size: few; v_call: TRBV13; cdr3_nt: TGTGCCAGCAGCTCCCGGGCCGATAGCAATCAGCCCCAGCATTTT; cdr3_aa: CASSSRADSNQPQHF
d_call: .; j_call: TRBJ2-1; clone_size: few; v_call: TRBV2; cdr3_nt: TGTGCCAGCAGTGACTTTGGGGGGTCCCCTTCCTACAATGAGCAGTTCTTC; cdr3_aa: CASSDFGGSPSYNEQFF
d_call: .; j_call: TRBJ2-7; clone_size: .; v_call: TRBV14; cdr3_nt: TGTGCCAGCAGCCAAGTCAGGGTCGTGGGCGAGCAGTACTTC; cdr3_aa: CASSQVRVVGEQYF
d_call: TRBD2; j_call: TRBJ2-2; clone_size: .; v_call: TRBV12-5; cdr3_nt: TGTGCTAGTGGTTTGGCCGCGGGGGTGAACACCGGGGAGCTGTTTTTT; cdr3_aa: CASGLAAGVNTGELFF
d_call: TRBD2; j_call: TRBJ2-5; clone_size: many; v_call: TRBV2; cdr3_nt: TGTGCCAGCAGCTACCCTCTACTTGGGGGGGGGACCCAGTACTTC; cdr3_aa: CASSYPLLGGGTQYF
d_call: .; j_call: TRBJ1-5; clone_size: few; v_call: TRBV7-8; cdr3_nt: TGTGCCAGCAGCTTAGGCAGGGTGGAGCCCCAGCATTTT; cdr3_aa: CASSLGRVEPQHF
d_call: TRBD2; j_call: TRBJ2-5; clone_size: few; v_call: TRBV20-1; cdr3_nt: TGCAGTGCTAGAGGGGGGGGGGGGTTCGGAGAGACCCAGTACTTC; cdr3_aa: CSARGGGGFGETQYF
d_call: TRBD2; j_call: TRBJ2-5; clone_size: .; v_call: TRBV3-1; cdr3_nt: TGTGCCAGCAGCCAAGATCTAGCGGGAGGCAGTGGGACCCGGTACTTC; cdr3_aa: CASSQDLAGGSGTRYF
d_call: TRBD2; j_call: TRBJ2-2; clone_size: .; v_call: TRBV15; cdr3_nt: TGTGCCACCAGTATCCCGGGTCTAGCGGCCTCGGGCACCGGGGAGCTGTTTTTT; cdr3_aa: CATSIPGLAASGTGELFF
d_call: .; j_call: TRBJ2-1; clone_size: .; v_call: TRBV7-6; cdr3_nt: TGTGCCAGCAGTGAAAATCCCGGGACCGCTTACAATGAGCAGTTCTTC; cdr3_aa: CASSENPGTAYNEQFF
d_call: .; j_call: TRBJ1-4; clone_size: few; v_call: TRBV7-3; cdr3_nt: TGTGCCAGCAGCTTCTTCGATACGAGTGAAAAACTGTTTTTT; cdr3_aa: CASSFFDTSEKLFF
d_call: .; j_call: TRBJ1-2; clone_size: many; v_call: TRBV2; cdr3_nt: TGTGCCAGCAGTGAAGGCCCTCCCGCAGGCTACACCTTC; cdr3_aa: CASSEGPPAGYTF
d_call: .; j_call: TRBJ1-2; clone_size: many; v_call: TRBV5-1; cdr3_nt: TGCGCCAGCAGCTTGGAATGGACACCAGCTAACTATGGCTACACCTTC; cdr3_aa: CASSLEWTPANYGYTF
d_call: TRBD2; j_call: TRBJ2-7; clone_size: .; v_call: TRBV20-1; cdr3_nt: TGCAGTGCTAGAGTGGCCGGACTAGTCAAGGAGCAGTACTTC; cdr3_aa: CSARVAGLVKEQYF
d_call: .; j_call: TRBJ1-5; clone_size: .; v_call: TRBV19; cdr3_nt: TGTGCCAGTAGTCCTCGGGACAATAGCAATCAGCCCCAGCATTTT; cdr3_aa: CASSPRDNSNQPQHF
d_call: TRBD1; j_call: TRBJ1-3; clone_size: few; v_call: TRBV7-2; cdr3_nt: TGTGCCAGCAGCCGCCCGGGGACAGCCTCTGGAAACACCATATATTTT; cdr3_aa: CASSRPGTASGNTIYF
d_call: .; j_call: TRBJ1-2; clone_size: .; v_call: TRBV30; cdr3_nt: TGTGCCTGGAGTTCGGTGCCCCAGGGACGGATCTATGGCTACACCTTC; cdr3_aa: CAWSSVPQGRIYGYTF
d_call: .; j_call: TRBJ1-4; clone_size: .; v_call: TRBV5-8; cdr3_nt: TGTGCCAGCAGCTTATACGTGTCGGCAGGCTACCAGCGACAGTTTTTT; cdr3_aa: CASSLYVSAGYQRQFF
d_call: .; j_call: TRBJ2-7; clone_size: many; v_call: TRBV7-8; cdr3_nt: TGTGCCAGCAGCCCGACGAGGCTATCCTCCTACGAGCAGTACTTC; cdr3_aa: CASSPTRLSSYEQYF
d_call: .; j_call: TRBJ1-5; clone_size: .; v_call: TRBV10-3; cdr3_nt: TGTGCCATCAGTAATAGCAATCAGCCCCAGCATTTT; cdr3_aa: CAISNSNQPQHF
d_call: .; j_call: TRBJ2-5; clone_size: .; v_call: TRBV3-1; cdr3_nt: TGTGCCAGCAGCCCCACCGGACAAGAGACCCAGTACTTC; cdr3_aa: CASSPTGQETQYF